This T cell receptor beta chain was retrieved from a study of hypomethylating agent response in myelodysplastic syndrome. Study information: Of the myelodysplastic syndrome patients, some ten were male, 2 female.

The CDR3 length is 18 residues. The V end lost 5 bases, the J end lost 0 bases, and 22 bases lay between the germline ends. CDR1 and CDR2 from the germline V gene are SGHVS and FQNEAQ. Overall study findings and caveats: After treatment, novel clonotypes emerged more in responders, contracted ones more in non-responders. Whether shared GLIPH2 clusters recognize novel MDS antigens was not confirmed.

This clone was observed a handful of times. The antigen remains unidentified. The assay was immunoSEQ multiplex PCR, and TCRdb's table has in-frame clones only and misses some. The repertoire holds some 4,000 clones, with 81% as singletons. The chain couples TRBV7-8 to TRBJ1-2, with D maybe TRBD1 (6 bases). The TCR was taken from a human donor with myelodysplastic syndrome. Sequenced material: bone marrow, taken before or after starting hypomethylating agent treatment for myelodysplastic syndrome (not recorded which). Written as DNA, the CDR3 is TGTGCCAGCAGCAACGATTGGGCCAACAGGGTAACTAACTATGGCTACACCTTC. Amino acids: CASSNDWANRVTNYGYTF.